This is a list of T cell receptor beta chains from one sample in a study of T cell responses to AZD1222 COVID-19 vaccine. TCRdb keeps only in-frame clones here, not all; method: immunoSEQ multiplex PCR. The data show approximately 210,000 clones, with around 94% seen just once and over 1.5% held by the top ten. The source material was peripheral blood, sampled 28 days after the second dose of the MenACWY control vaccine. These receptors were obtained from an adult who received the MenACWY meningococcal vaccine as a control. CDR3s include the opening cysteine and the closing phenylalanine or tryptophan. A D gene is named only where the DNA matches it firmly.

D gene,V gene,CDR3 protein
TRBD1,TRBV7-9,CASSLRQGMETQYF
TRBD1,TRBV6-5,CASSYETGDLYEQYF
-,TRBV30,CAWSVAGPYEQYF
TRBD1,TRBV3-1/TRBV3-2,CASSQGQGHGYTF
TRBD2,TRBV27,CASSNPSGTHYEQYF
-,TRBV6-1,CASSDSQGRAEAFF
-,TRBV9,CASSVDGNSGNTIYF
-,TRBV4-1,CASSQPVRGGGYEQYF
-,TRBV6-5,CASSLTLPGSADTQYF
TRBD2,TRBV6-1,CASSGDLAGVSYEQYF
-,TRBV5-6,CASSLGGVGQPQHF
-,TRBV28,CASTQRSYGYTF
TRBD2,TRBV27,CASHPEELAGYADTQYF
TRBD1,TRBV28,CASSLVDRARGYTF
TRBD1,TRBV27,CASRYTGANYGYTF
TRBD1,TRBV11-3,CASSPGTGSATGELFF
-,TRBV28,CASISQGGTGELFF
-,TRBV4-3,CASSPDRSYEQYF
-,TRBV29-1,CSVLRDQYNEQFF
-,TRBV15,CATSVSRNSGNTIYF
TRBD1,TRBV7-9,CASSRTGGSGNQPQHF
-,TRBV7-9,CASSFSGYSGNTIYF
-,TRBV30,CAWSVSGGVETQYF
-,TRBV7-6,CASSRGTDFQETQYF
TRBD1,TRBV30,CAWSTGTANTEAFF
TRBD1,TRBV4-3,CASSQSQGWNNSPLHF